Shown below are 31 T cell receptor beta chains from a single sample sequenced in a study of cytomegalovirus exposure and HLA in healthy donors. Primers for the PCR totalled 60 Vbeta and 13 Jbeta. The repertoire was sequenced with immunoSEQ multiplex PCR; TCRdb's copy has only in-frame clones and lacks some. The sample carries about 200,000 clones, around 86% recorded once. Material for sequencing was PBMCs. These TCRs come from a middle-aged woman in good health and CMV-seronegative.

The CDR3 protein is CASSPGGAGGTEAFF. CDR3 sequence (DNA): TGTGCCAGCAGTCCGGGGGGGGCAGGGGGCACTGAAGCTTTCTTT. The chain has TRBV6-1 and TRBJ1-1, with 7 bases lining up with TRBD1. Trimming removed 5 bases from V and 4 bases from J; junction bases left unmatched: 10. Germline CDR1 is MNHNS and CDR2 is SASEGT. This CDR3 is 15 amino acids long.

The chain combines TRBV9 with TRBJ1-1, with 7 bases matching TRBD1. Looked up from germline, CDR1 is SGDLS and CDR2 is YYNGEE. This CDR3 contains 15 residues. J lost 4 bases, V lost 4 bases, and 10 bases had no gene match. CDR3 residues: CASSPPTGLGTEAFF. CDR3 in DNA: TGTGCCAGCAGCCCTCCGACAGGGTTGGGCACTGAAGCTTTCTTT.

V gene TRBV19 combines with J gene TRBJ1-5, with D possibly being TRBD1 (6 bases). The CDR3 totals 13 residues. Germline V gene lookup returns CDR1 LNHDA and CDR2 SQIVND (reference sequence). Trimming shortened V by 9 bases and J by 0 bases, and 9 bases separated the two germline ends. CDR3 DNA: TGTGCCAGCAACAGGGTTAGCAATCAGCCCCAGCATTTT. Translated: CASNRVSNQPQHF.

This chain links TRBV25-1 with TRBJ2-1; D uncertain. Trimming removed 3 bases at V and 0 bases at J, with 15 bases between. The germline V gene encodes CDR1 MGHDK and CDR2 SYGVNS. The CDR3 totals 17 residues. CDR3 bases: TGTGCCAGCAGTGAGGTCGAACAGACCAGCTCCTACAATGAGCAGTTCTTC. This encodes CASSEVEQTSSYNEQFF.

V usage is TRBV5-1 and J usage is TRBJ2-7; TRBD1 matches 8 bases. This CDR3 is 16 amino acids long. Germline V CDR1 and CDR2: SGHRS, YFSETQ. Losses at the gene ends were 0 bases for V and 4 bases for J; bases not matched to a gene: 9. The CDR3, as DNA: TGCGCCAGCAGCTTGGCCACAGTCGGGACAGGTTACGAGCAGTACTTC. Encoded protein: CASSLATVGTGYEQYF. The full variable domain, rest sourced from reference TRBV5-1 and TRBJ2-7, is KAGVTQTPRYLIKTRGQQVTLSCSPISGHRSVSWYQQTPGQGLQFLFEYFSETQRNKGNFPGRFSGRQFSNSRSEMNVSTLELGDSALYLCASSLATVGTGYEQYFGPGTRLTVT.

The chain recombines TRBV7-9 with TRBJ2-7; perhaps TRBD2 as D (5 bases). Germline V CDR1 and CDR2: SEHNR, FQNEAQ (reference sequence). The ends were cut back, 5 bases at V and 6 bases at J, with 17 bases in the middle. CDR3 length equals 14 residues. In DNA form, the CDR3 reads TGTGCCAGCAGCCGGTTGGAGGTTCCCGGCGAGCAGTACTTC. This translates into CASSRLEVPGEQYF.

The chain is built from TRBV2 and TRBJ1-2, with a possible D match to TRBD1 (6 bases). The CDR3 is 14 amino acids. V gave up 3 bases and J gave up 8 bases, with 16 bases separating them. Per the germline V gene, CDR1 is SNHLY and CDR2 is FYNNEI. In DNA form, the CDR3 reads TGTGCCAGCAGTGACGGGACACAGGGCTACGGCTACACCTTC. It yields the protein CASSDGTQGYGYTF.

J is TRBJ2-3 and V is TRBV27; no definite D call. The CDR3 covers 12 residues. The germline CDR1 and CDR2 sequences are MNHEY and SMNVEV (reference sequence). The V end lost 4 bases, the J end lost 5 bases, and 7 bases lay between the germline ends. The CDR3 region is CASSYPGDTQYF. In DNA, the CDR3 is TGTGCCAGCAGTTACCCCGGAGATACGCAGTATTTT.

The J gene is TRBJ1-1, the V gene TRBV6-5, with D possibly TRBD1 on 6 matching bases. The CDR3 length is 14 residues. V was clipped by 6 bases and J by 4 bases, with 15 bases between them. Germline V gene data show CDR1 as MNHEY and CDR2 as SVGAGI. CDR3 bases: TGTGCCAGCAGCCCAGGGAGGGGGAGCACTGAAGCTTTCTTT. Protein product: CASSPGRGSTEAFF.

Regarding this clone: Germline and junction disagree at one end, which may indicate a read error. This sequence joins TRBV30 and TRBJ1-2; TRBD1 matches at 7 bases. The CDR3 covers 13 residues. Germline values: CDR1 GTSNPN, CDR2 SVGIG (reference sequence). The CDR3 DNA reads TGTGCCTGGGGACAGGCCCTCGGCTATGGCCACACCTTC. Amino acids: CAWGQALGYGHTF.

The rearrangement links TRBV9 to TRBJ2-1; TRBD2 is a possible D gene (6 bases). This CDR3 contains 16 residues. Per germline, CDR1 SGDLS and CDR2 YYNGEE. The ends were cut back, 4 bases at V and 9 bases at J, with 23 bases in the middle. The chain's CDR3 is CASSSRVRERPGEQFF. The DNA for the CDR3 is TGTGCCAGCAGCTCCCGAGTACGGGAGAGGCCTGGTGAGCAGTTCTTC.

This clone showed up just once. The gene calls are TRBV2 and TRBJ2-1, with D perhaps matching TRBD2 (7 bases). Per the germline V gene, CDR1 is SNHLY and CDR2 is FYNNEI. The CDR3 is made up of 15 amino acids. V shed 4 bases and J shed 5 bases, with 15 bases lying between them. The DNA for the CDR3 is TGTGCCAGCAGTGGTTACAGGGCGGGGGACAATGAGCAGTTCTTC. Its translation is CASSGYRAGDNEQFF.

CDR3 region: CASSPMTPPSDTQYF. CDR3 in DNA: TGTGCCAGCTCGCCTATGACACCGCCCTCCGATACGCAGTATTTT. The gene calls are TRBV18 and TRBJ2-3; no clear D gene. CDR3 length: 15 residues. Between the trimmed V and J ends, which lost 6 bases and 6 bases, there was a span of 19 bases. In germline, CDR1 is KGHSH, CDR2 LQKENI.

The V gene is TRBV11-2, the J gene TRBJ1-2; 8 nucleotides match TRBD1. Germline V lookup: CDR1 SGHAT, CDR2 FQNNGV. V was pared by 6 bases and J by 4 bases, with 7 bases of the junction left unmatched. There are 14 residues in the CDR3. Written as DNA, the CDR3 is TGTGCCAGCAGTACCGGGACAGGTTTCTATGGCTACACCTTC. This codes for CASSTGTGFYGYTF.

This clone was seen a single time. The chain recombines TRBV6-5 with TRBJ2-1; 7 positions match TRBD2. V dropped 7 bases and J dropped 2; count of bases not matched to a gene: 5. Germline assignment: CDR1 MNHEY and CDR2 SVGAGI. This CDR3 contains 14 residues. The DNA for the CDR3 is TGTGCCAGCAATCCGGGACTACCCTACAATGAGCAGTTCTTC. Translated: CASNPGLPYNEQFF.

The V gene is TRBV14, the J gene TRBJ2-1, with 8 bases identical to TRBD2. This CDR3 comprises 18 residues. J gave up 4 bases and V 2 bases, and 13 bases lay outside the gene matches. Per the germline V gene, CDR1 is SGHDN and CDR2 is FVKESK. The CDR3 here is CASSQLNLRLAKYNEQFF. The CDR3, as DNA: TGTGCCAGCAGCCAACTAAACCTCAGACTAGCGAAATACAATGAGCAGTTCTTC.

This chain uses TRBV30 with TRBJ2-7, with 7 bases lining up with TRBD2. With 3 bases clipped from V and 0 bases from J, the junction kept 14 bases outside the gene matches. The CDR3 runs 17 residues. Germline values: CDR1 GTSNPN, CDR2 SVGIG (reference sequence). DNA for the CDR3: TGTGCCTGGAGCTTACGATATATGACTAGCCGCTCCTACGAGCAGTACTTC. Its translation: CAWSLRYMTSRSYEQYF.

The CDR3: CASSPSLQGMNTEAFF. The CDR3 DNA reads TGTGCCAGCTCACCATCTCTTCAGGGCATGAACACTGAAGCTTTCTTT. The chain employs TRBV18 and TRBJ1-1; TRBD1 is a possible D gene (5 bases). V was shortened by 2 bases and J by 0 bases, with 13 bases between the two germline ends. The CDR3 totals 16 residues. Germline CDR1 KGHSH, CDR2 LQKENI.

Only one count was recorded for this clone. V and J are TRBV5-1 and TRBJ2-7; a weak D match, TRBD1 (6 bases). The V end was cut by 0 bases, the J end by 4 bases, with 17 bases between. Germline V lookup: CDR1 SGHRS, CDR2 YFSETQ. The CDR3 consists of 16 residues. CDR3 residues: CASSLGWGRTAYEQYF. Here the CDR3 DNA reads TGCGCCAGCAGCTTGGGCTGGGGGCGAACTGCATACGAGCAGTACTTC. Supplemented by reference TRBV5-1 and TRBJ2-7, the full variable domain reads KAGVTQTPRYLIKTRGQQVTLSCSPISGHRSVSWYQQTPGQGLQFLFEYFSETQRNKGNFPGRFSGRQFSNSRSEMNVSTLELGDSALYLCASSLGWGRTAYEQYFGPGTRLTVT.

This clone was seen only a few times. The CDR3 nucleotides read TGTGCCAGCAGTAGGGACAGAGACTGGGGAGAGACCCAGTACTTC. Its protein is CASSRDRDWGETQYF. The V and J genes are TRBV6-5 and TRBJ2-5, with 7 bases aligning to TRBD1. This CDR3 contains 15 residues. After removal of 5 bases from V and 4 bases from J, the junction contained 10 bases not matched to a gene. Germline values: CDR1 MNHEY, CDR2 SVGAGI.

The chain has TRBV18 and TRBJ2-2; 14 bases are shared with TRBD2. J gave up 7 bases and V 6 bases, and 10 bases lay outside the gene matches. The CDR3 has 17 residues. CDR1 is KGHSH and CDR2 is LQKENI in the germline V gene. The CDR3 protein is CASSPPGLAGVVGELFF. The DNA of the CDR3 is TGTGCCAGCTCGCCTCCGGGACTAGCGGGAGTGGTCGGGGAGCTGTTTTTT.

CDR3 coding DNA: TGTGCCAGCAGTTCGTCTAGCGGGAGGGAGGGCGGGGAGCTGTTTTTT. Protein: CASSSSSGREGGELFF. V usage is TRBV28 and J usage is TRBJ2-2; 12 nucleotides agree with TRBD2. J gave up 7 bases and V 4 bases, and 7 bases lay outside the gene matches. Germline V gene sequence: CDR1 MDHEN, CDR2 SYDVKM. This CDR3 contains 16 residues.

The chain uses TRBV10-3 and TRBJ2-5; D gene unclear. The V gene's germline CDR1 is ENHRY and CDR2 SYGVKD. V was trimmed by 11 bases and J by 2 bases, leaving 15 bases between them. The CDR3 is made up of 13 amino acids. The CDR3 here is CAASWAAQETQYF. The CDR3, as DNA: TGTGCCGCGAGCTGGGCAGCACAAGAGACCCAGTACTTC.

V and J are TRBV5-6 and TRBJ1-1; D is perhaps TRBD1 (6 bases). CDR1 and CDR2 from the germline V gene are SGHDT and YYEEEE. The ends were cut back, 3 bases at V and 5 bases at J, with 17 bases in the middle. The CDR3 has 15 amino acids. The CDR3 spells CASSSSMTGRTEAFF. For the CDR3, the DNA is TGTGCCAGCAGCTCTTCAATGACAGGTCGGACTGAAGCTTTCTTT.

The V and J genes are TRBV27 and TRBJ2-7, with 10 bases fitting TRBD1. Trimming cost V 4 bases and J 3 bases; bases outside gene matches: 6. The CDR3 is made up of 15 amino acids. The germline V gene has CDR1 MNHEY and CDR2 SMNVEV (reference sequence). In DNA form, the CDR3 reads TGTGCCAGCAGTTATGCCGGGACAGGGGACTACGAGCAGTACTTC. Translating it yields CASSYAGTGDYEQYF.

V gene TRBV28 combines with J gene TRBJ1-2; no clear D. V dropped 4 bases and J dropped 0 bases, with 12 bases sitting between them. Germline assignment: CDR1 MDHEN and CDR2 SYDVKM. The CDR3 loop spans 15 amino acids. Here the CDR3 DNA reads TGTGCCAGCAGTTGGGAGGCGCGAGCTAACTATGGCTACACCTTC. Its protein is CASSWEARANYGYTF.

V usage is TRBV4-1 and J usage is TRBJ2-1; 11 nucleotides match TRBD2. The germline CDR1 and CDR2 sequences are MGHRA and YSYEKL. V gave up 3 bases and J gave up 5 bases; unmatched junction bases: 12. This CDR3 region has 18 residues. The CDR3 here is CASSHMSPIAGGDNEQFF. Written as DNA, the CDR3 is TGCGCCAGCAGCCACATGAGCCCCATAGCGGGAGGGGACAATGAGCAGTTCTTC.

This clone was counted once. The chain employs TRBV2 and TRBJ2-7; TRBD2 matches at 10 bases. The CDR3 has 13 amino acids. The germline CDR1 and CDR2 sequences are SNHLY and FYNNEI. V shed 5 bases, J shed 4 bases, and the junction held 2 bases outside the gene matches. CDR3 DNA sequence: TGTGCCAGCAGTTCTAGCGGGAGTTACGAGCAGTACTTC. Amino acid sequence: CASSSSGSYEQYF.

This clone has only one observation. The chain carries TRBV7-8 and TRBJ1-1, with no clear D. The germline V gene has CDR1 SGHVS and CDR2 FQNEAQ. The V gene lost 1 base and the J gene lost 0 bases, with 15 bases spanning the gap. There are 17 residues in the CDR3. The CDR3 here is CASSLVGWRGLNTEAFF. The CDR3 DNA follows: TGTGCCAGCAGCTTAGTAGGATGGCGGGGTTTGAACACTGAAGCTTTCTTT.

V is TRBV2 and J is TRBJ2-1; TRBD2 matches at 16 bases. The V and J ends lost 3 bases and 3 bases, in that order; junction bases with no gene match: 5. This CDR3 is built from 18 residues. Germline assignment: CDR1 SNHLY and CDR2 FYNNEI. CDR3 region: CASSEWGLAGGGYNEQFF. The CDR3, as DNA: TGTGCCAGCAGTGAGTGGGGACTAGCGGGAGGGGGCTACAATGAGCAGTTCTTC.

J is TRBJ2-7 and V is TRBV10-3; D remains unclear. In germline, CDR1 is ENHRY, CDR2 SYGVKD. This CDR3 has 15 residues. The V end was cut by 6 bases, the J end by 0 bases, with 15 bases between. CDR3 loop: CAIRTYGADSYEQYF. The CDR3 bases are TGTGCCATCAGGACTTACGGCGCGGACTCCTACGAGCAGTACTTC.